The 23 T cell receptor beta chains given below trace back to one sample, sequenced in a study of T-cell reconstitution after alpha-beta-depleted transplantation in children. The library targeted TCRbeta and was prepared with unique molecular identifiers. TCRdb recomputed calls from the PCR reads with MiXCR, one row per CDR3 protein. The table records almost 500,000 distinct CDR3 sequences, under 12% of them present only once. The input for sequencing was PBMCs, taken before TCRalphabeta/CD19-depleted stem cell transplant. These receptors all stem from a child aged 2-9 years with inherited bone marrow failure, due to receive a stem cell transplant.

This clonotype has at least ten counts. J is TRBJ2-7 and V is TRBV27; the match to TRBD2 covers 8 bases. Germline loops: CDR1 MNHEY, CDR2 SMNVEV (reference sequence). The CDR3 is 15 amino acids. The J segment lost 2 bases and the V segment lost 1 base, leaving 4 bases of the junction unmatched. CDR3 DNA sequence: TGTGCCAGCAGTTTATTCCCTAGCGGGCCCTACGAGCAGTACTTC. This sequence encodes CASSLFPSGPYEQYF.

This clonotype was seen many times. The V gene is TRBV6-1, the J gene TRBJ2-7; 11 bases match TRBD2. The CDR3 has 13 residues. Per the germline V gene, CDR1 is MNHNS and CDR2 is SASEGT. The ends lost 6 bases at V and 5 bases at J; junction bases unmatched: 3. Here the CDR3 reads CASSGLAGNEQYF. Written as DNA, the CDR3 is TGTGCCAGCAGCGGACTAGCGGGTAACGAGCAGTACTTC.

This clonotype has more than one count but fewer than ten. The rearrangement joins TRBV11-1 to TRBJ2-1, with 11 nucleotides matching TRBD2. This CDR3 is 17 amino acids long. V lost 10 bases, J lost 3 bases, and 14 bases stayed unmatched. Germline CDR1 and CDR2: SGHAT and FQDESV (reference sequence). The CDR3: CANTDLAGGSGYNEQFF. The CDR3 nucleotides are TGTGCCAATACTGATCTAGCGGGAGGTTCCGGCTACAATGAGCAGTTCTTC.

Comments on this clonotype: A much larger clonotype is one base distant, so this may be a read error. This chain joins TRBV28 and TRBJ2-3; the match to TRBD2 covers 9 bases. Per the germline V gene, CDR1 is MDHEN and CDR2 is SYDVKM. The CDR3 contains 17 residues. J gave up 8 bases and V 1 base, and 13 bases lay outside the gene matches. The CDR3 is CASSLSLAGVVPVTQYF. The DNA for the CDR3 is TGTGCCAGCAGTTTATCCTTAGCGGGAGTTGTCCCAGTTACGCAGTATTTT.

This clonotype was recorded a few times. For the CDR3, the DNA is TGTGCCAGCAGCCAAGATAGGGGGGAAGGAATGCAGCCCCAGCATTTT. Residues: CASSQDRGEGMQPQHF. The chain has TRBV3-1 and TRBJ1-5, with D perhaps matching TRBD1 (6 bases). The CDR3 is made up of 16 amino acids. In germline, CDR1 is LGHDT, CDR2 YNNKEL (reference sequence). The ends were cut back, 0 bases at V and 7 bases at J, with 16 bases in the middle.

This clonotype was counted ten times or more. This chain connects TRBV5-5 to TRBJ2-3; D gene ambiguous. Trimming stripped 0 bases from V and 6 bases from J, with 11 bases between. Germline assignment: CDR1 SGHKS and CDR2 YYEKEE (reference sequence). CDR3 length: 14 amino acids. The CDR3 bases are TGTGCCAGCAGCTTGGGACCGACCCCGGATACGCAGTATTTT. It yields the protein CASSLGPTPDTQYF.

There are a few counts of this clonotype. The chain is built from TRBV28 and TRBJ2-4; D not certain. V lost 7 bases and J lost 0, with 7 bases in between. Germline lookup yields CDR1 MDHEN and CDR2 SYDVKM. The CDR3 is 13 amino acids. CDR3 DNA sequence: TGTGCCAGCACGAGTATAGCCAAAAACATTCAGTACTTC. Its translation: CASTSIAKNIQYF.

This clonotype appeared many times. The rearrangement uses TRBV25-1 and TRBJ2-7; TRBD1 matches 9 bases. The germline CDR1 and CDR2 sequences are MGHDK and SYGVNS. Trimming removed 5 bases from V and 1 base from J; junction bases left unmatched: 3. This CDR3 contains 14 residues. This CDR3 is CASSWGTGSYEQYF. The CDR3 DNA sequence: TGTGCCAGCAGTTGGGGGACAGGGTCCTACGAGCAGTACTTC.

V usage is TRBV12-3 or TRBV12-4 and J usage is TRBJ1-1; D is perhaps TRBD1 (5 bases). This CDR3 has 12 residues. The V gene lost 4 bases and the J gene lost 6 bases, with 9 bases spanning the gap. CDR3 amino acids: CASSYGTSEAFF. The DNA of the CDR3 is TGTGCCAGCAGTTACGGGACTTCTGAAGCTTTCTTT.

The table lists this clonotype with many counts. CDR3 DNA sequence: TGTGCCAGCAGTACGCGGGACTCCCCCATACTTAATGAGCAGTTCTTC. It specifies CASSTRDSPILNEQFF. The chain joins TRBV11-2 to TRBJ2-1, with a weak D call TRBD2 (6 bases). Between the trimmed V and J ends, which lost 6 bases and 7 bases, there was a span of 22 bases. Germline V gene data show CDR1 as SGHAT and CDR2 as FQNNGV. The CDR3 length is 16 residues.

This clonotype was recorded at least ten times. The V and J genes are TRBV2 and TRBJ2-7; 9 nucleotides align to TRBD1. The V and J ends lost 3 bases and 3 bases, in that order; junction bases with no gene match: 3. The CDR3 covers 14 residues. Germline-derived CDR1 and CDR2 are SNHLY and FYNNEI. The CDR3 DNA is TGTGCCAGCAGTGACGACAGGGGGAACTACGAGCAGTACTTC. Amino acid sequence: CASSDDRGNYEQYF.

This clonotype appeared many times. The chain carries TRBV7-8 and TRBJ2-7; D is unclear. CDR1 is SGHVS and CDR2 is FQNEAQ in the germline V gene. The length of the CDR3 is 12 residues. V lost 1 base to trimming and J lost 12 bases, with 13 bases between them. CDR3 in amino acids: CASSLDGDKGYF. The CDR3 DNA reads as TGTGCCAGCAGCTTAGATGGAGATAAGGGGTACTTC.

This clonotype was counted ten times or more. The rearrangement joins TRBV2 to TRBJ1-2; no clear D. CDR1 SNHLY and CDR2 FYNNEI come from the germline V gene. The length of the CDR3 is 15 residues. Trimming removed 3 bases at V and 2 bases at J, with 13 bases between. CDR3 amino acids: CASSDLDGPNYGYTF. The CDR3 DNA sequence: TGTGCCAGCAGTGACCTAGACGGGCCGAACTATGGCTACACCTTC.

There are many counts of this clonotype. The rearrangement joins TRBV4-3 to TRBJ2-7; 8 bases fit TRBD1. CDR3 length equals 16 residues. In germline, CDR1 is LGHNA, CDR2 YSLEER. The junction had 6 bases not matched to a gene; V was cut back by 1 base and J by 1 base. CDR3 loop: CASSQGRQGFSYEQYF. CDR3 sequence (DNA): TGCGCCAGCAGCCAAGGAAGACAGGGGTTTTCCTACGAGCAGTACTTC.

This clonotype was seen ten or more times. The rearrangement uses TRBV4-3 and TRBJ2-7, with 7 bases matching TRBD1. Germline V CDR1 and CDR2: LGHNA, YSLEER. The CDR3 sequence is 14 residues long. V trimming: 1 base; J trimming: 4 bases; junction bases outside the gene matches: 4. CDR3 loop: CASSQGQGLYEQYF. The CDR3 DNA reads as TGCGCCAGCAGCCAAGGACAGGGCCTTTACGAGCAGTACTTC.

This clonotype was observed many times. The CDR3 DNA reads TGTGCCAGCAAGGGGACAGGCAACACTGAAGCTTTCTTT. Translating it yields CASKGTGNTEAFF. The V gene is TRBV2, the J gene TRBJ1-1, with 8 bases fitting TRBD1. The V segment lost 7 bases and the J segment 2 bases; nucleotides outside the gene matches: 3. The CDR3 has 13 residues. Germline values: CDR1 SNHLY, CDR2 FYNNEI. The entire variable domain, with the rest obtained from reference TRBV2 and TRBJ1-1, is as follows: EPEVTQTPSHQVTQMGQEVILRCVPISNHLYFYWYRQILGQKVEFLVSFYNNEISEKSEIFDDQFSVERPDGSNFTLKIRSTKLEDSAMYFCASKGTGNTEAFFGQGTRLTVV.

This clonotype was detected ten times or more. V usage is TRBV4-2 and J usage is TRBJ2-1; 9 bases are shared with TRBD2. The CDR3 is made up of 17 amino acids. Germline values: CDR1 LGHNA, CDR2 YNFKEQ. V lost 3 bases to trimming and J lost 3 bases; unmatched junction nucleotides: 9. CDR3: CASSQGMLAGVYNEQFF. In nucleotides, the CDR3 is TGTGCCAGCAGCCAGGGGATGTTAGCGGGAGTCTACAATGAGCAGTTCTTC.

There are many counts of this clonotype. The chain employs TRBV4-1 and TRBJ1-2; D unresolved. The germline V gene has CDR1 MGHRA and CDR2 YSYEKL. This CDR3 is built from 11 residues. V was shortened by 4 bases and J by 14 bases, with 14 bases between the two germline ends. Written as DNA, the CDR3 is TGCGCCAGCAGCCCCGGGGAGGGCCAAACCTTC. This gives the protein CASSPGEGQTF.

This clonotype came up many times. The J gene is TRBJ2-3, the V gene TRBV21-1; TRBD2 is taken as the D call from the table, unchecked against the DNA. TRBV21-1 is shown as a pseudogene. This CDR3 region has 15 residues. CDR3 in amino acids: CASSRGTSDTDTQYF. The CDR3 nucleotides read TGTGCCAGCAGCCGTGGGACTAGCGACACAGATACGCAGTATTTT.

This clonotype was seen many times. The chain is built from TRBV28 and TRBJ2-1; TRBD2 is a possible D gene (6 bases). V was trimmed by 6 bases and J by 5 bases, leaving 14 bases between them. Germline V gives CDR1 MDHEN, CDR2 SYDVKM. CDR3 size: 14 residues. The CDR3 DNA reads TGTGCCAGCAGCTCCGGGACTTTCAACAATGAGCAGTTCTTC. Its translation is CASSSGTFNNEQFF.

At least ten counts were recorded for this clonotype. The chain joins TRBV3-1 to TRBJ2-7; possibly TRBD2 for D (5 bases). The V and J ends lost 8 bases and 3 bases respectively, with 8 bases between them. Germline CDR1 is LGHDT and CDR2 is YNNKEL (reference sequence). The CDR3 extends over 11 amino acids. The DNA of the CDR3 is TGTGCCAGCCAACGGGGCTACGAGCAGTACTTC. As protein: CASQRGYEQYF.

This chain links TRBV18 with TRBJ2-3; D is undetermined. Trimming took 2 bases from V and 2 from J, leaving 11 bases between them. CDR3 length: 15 amino acids. Per germline, CDR1 KGHSH and CDR2 LQKENI. The CDR3 sequence is CASSPVLPYTDTQYF. Here the CDR3 DNA reads TGTGCCAGCTCACCAGTTCTACCTTACACAGATACGCAGTATTTT.

In this sample, this clonotype turned up many times. The genes are TRBV4-1 and TRBJ1-3, with D perhaps TRBD1 (5 bases). The germline V and J ends were trimmed by 3 bases and 4 bases, with 13 bases remaining between them. Germline CDR1 MGHRA, CDR2 YSYEKL. This CDR3 has 15 residues. CDR3 in amino acids: CASSQVAGIGNTIYF. CDR3 in DNA: TGCGCCAGCAGCCAGGTCGCAGGGATCGGAAACACCATATATTTT.